The rows below give T cell receptor beta chains drawn from one sample of a study of prognosis after radiotherapy for stage I lung cancer. MiXCR, run by TCRdb on the multiplex PCR reads, gives a single entry per CDR3 protein. This sample has 45,000 to 70,000 distinct CDR3 sequences, with approximately 26% found just once. The specimen was PBMCs, collected before or after stereotactic body radiation therapy (not recorded which). Every receptor here comes from a donor aged 50 or older with non-small cell lung cancer. CDR3s include the opening cysteine and the closing phenylalanine or tryptophan. D genes are given only for firm matches. The size field is filled for only some rows; it gives once, few, many or a size class.

clone_size	d_call	j_call	v_call	cdr3_nt	cdr3_aa
many	NA	TRBJ2-3	TRBV6-2/TRBV6-3	TGTGCCAGCAGTTACTCGACTTCAGGGGCAGATACGCAGTATTTT	CASSYSTSGADTQYF
NA	NA	TRBJ2-1	TRBV5-1	TGCGCCAGAAGCGTCAGGGAGTCTGGCGTTGAGCAGTTCTTC	CARSVRESGVEQFF
many	NA	TRBJ2-2	TRBV20-1	TGCAGTGCTAGAGATGGGTACAGGGTAAAAACCGGGGAGCTGTTTTTT	CSARDGYRVKTGELFF
many	NA	TRBJ1-2	TRBV14	TGTGCCAGCAGCCCCTCGGACCCGAGGAACTATGGCTACACCTTC	CASSPSDPRNYGYTF
many	NA	TRBJ2-7	TRBV6-1	TGTGCCAGCAGGGACAGTTGGTACGAGCAGTACTTC	CASRDSWYEQYF
many	TRBD1	TRBJ2-3	TRBV6-1	TGTGCCAGCAGTATCCGGACAGGGGCAACAGATACGCAGTATTTT	CASSIRTGATDTQYF
many	NA	TRBJ2-7	TRBV2	TGTGCCAGCAGTCCCAACAATCCGGACCTCTACGAGCAGTACTTC	CASSPNNPDLYEQYF
NA	NA	TRBJ1-6	TRBV12-3/TRBV12-4	TGTGCCAGCAGTTTAGGAGGGCCTGGGAATTCATCCCTTCACTTT	CASSLGGPGNSSLHF
many	TRBD2	TRBJ2-2	TRBV2	TGTGCCAGCAGAGGACTAGCGGGGGATGTCGGGGAGCTGTTTTTT	CASRGLAGDVGELFF
many	NA	TRBJ1-2	TRBV25-1	TGTGCCAGCAGTGAGCAGGGCTTTGGCTACACCTTC	CASSEQGFGYTF
many	NA	TRBJ2-5	TRBV20-1	TGCAGTGCTAGGAAGGAGCTCCCCGAGACCCAGTACTTC	CSARKELPETQYF
many	NA	TRBJ2-2	TRBV9	TGTGCCAGCAGCGTAGTGGGGTCGGTCACCGGGGAGCTGTTTTTT	CASSVVGSVTGELFF
large	TRBD2	TRBJ2-7	TRBV5-4	TGTGCCAGCAGCTTGGCGACTAGCGGGGGGATCTACGAGCAGTACTTC	CASSLATSGGIYEQYF
NA	NA	TRBJ2-1	TRBV9	TGTGCCAGCAGCGTCCAAGATTCGAATGAGCAGTTCTTC	CASSVQDSNEQFF
many	NA	TRBJ2-3	TRBV2	TGTGCCAGCTCACGAGATACGCAGTATTTT	CASSRDTQYF
few	NA	TRBJ1-1	TRBV3-1	TGTGCCAGCAGCCCTTACCCGAAGAAGGGGTTGAACACTGAAGCTTTCTTT	CASSPYPKKGLNTEAFF
many	NA	TRBJ1-5	TRBV28	TGTGCCAGCAGTTTAAACGGGCACAATCAGCCCCAGCATTTT	CASSLNGHNQPQHF
many	NA	TRBJ2-7	TRBV7-2	TGTGCCAGCAGCTTACAGGTTAGCTCCTACGAGCAGTACTTC	CASSLQVSSYEQYF
many	TRBD2	TRBJ2-7	TRBV7-2	TGTGCCAGCAGCGGACGGACTAGCGGGCAGGCCTACGAGCAGTACTTC	CASSGRTSGQAYEQYF
many	TRBD2	TRBJ2-1	TRBV6-1	TGTGCCAGCAGCCCCGACTGGAGCGGGGGCTACAATGAGCAGTTCTTC	CASSPDWSGGYNEQFF
many	NA	TRBJ2-7	TRBV12-3/TRBV12-4	TGTGCCAGCAGCCGGGACAATTCCTACGAGCAGTACTTC	CASSRDNSYEQYF
many	TRBD1	TRBJ2-7	TRBV28	TGTGCCAGCAGTGACAGGGTAGGGGCCTACGAGCAGTACTTC	CASSDRVGAYEQYF
many	NA	TRBJ1-2	TRBV29-1	TGCAGCGTTGACGCGAATGGCTACACCTTC	CSVDANGYTF
many	TRBD1	TRBJ1-2	TRBV9	TGTGCCAGCAGCGGGGGAGGGACAGATCGTGGCTACACCTTC	CASSGGGTDRGYTF
many	TRBD1	TRBJ1-5	TRBV6-1	TGTGCCAGCCCTTTCCCGGGACAGGGGGCAAGTCAGCCCCAGCATTTT	CASPFPGQGASQPQHF
many	NA	TRBJ2-2	TRBV7-2	TGTGCCAGCAGCTTAGCGGTGGGGCTAGCGACCGGGGAGCTGTTTTTT	CASSLAVGLATGELFF
many	NA	TRBJ1-1	TRBV6-1	TGTGCCAGCAGGGATAGAGTGATGAACACTGAAGCTTTCTTT	CASRDRVMNTEAFF
many	TRBD2	TRBJ2-5	TRBV7-9	TGTGCCAGCAGCCCCCGGGGGGGCGGGGAGACCCAGTACTTC	CASSPRGGGETQYF
many	NA	TRBJ1-2	TRBV28	TGTGCCAGCAGCCGGGTGGGGGCGACTAACTATGGCTACACCTTC	CASSRVGATNYGYTF
many	NA	TRBJ1-1	TRBV28	TGTGCCAGCAGTACTCGGGGTGGCACTGAAGCTTTCTTT	CASSTRGGTEAFF
many	NA	TRBJ2-3	TRBV6-1	TGTGCCAGCCCTCTCGATAGGAGGCACCACAGCACAGATACGCAGTATTTT	CASPLDRRHHSTDTQYF
many	TRBD2	TRBJ2-3	TRBV6-2/TRBV6-3	TGTGCCAGCAGTGGGGGTAGCGGGGGGGCTACAGATACGCAGTATTTT	CASSGGSGGATDTQYF
many	NA	TRBJ1-6	TRBV5-1	TGCGCCAGCAGCTTGGGAGGGGTAAAATCACCCCTCCACTTT	CASSLGGVKSPLHF
many	NA	TRBJ2-1	TRBV10-2	TGCGCCAGCAGTGACCTCCTCGGCTCCTACAATGAGCAGTTCTTC	CASSDLLGSYNEQFF
many	NA	TRBJ1-4	TRBV19	TGTGCCAGTAGTATAAACTATAATGAAAAACTGTTTTTT	CASSINYNEKLFF